The 10 T cell receptor beta chains in this list originate from one sample, sequenced in a study of blood T cell repertoires in COVID-19. Method: immunoSEQ multiplex PCR; TCRdb's copy keeps in-frame clones and lacks some. The sample consists of under 85,000 clones, 87% of them appearing once. The material sequenced was peripheral blood. These receptors all come from an elderly woman with active or convalescent COVID-19.

This chain connects TRBV6-5 to TRBJ2-7; D is undetermined. V was cut by 6 bases and J by 2 bases, with 14 bases left in between. The CDR3 contains 14 residues. The germline V gene has CDR1 MNHEY and CDR2 SVGAGI. CDR3 coding DNA: TGTGCCAGCAGGGCTGGCGGCTCTACCTACGAGCAGTACTTC. It encodes CASRAGGSTYEQYF.

The CDR3 DNA follows: TGTGCCAGCAGCCCGGGACAGTTCTATTCACCCCTCCACTTT. Its translation is CASSPGQFYSPLHF. The V and J genes are TRBV3-1 (or the pseudogene TRBV3-2) and TRBJ1-6, with 7 bases fitting TRBD1. Germline V CDR1 and CDR2: LGHDT, YNNKEL (reference sequence). The CDR3 is 14 amino acids. Unmatched junction bases numbered 5, after V lost 4 bases and J lost 8 bases.

The chain links TRBV6-2 or TRBV6-3 to TRBJ2-1, with 11 bases identical to TRBD1. The CDR3 consists of 16 residues. The V gene's germline CDR1 is MNHEY and CDR2 SVGEGT. The V gene end was trimmed by 5 bases and the J gene end by 8 bases; junction bases not matched to a gene: 11. The CDR3 DNA is TGTGCCAGCAGTGACCCTAGGGGACAGGGGGTGGATGAGCAGTTCTTC. Protein product: CASSDPRGQGVDEQFF.

The V and J genes are TRBV2 and TRBJ2-7; 7 nucleotides match TRBD2. Losses at the gene ends were 5 bases for V and 0 bases for J; bases not matched to a gene: 4. The CDR3 has 14 residues. The germline gives CDR1 SNHLY, CDR2 FYNNEI. This CDR3 reads CASSTERGSYEQYF. The CDR3 region has the DNA TGTGCCAGCAGTACAGAGCGGGGCTCCTACGAGCAGTACTTC.

The rearrangement links TRBV28 to TRBJ2-2; D perhaps matches TRBD1 (8 bases). The germline V and J ends were trimmed by 5 bases and 6 bases, with 13 bases remaining between them. The germline V gene has CDR1 MDHEN and CDR2 SYDVKM. This CDR3 is built from 14 residues. This CDR3 reads CASSKQGGAGELFF. CDR3 coding DNA: TGTGCCAGCAGTAAACAGGGGGGGGCCGGGGAGCTGTTTTTT. Combining the CDR3 with reference TRBV28 and TRBJ2-2 gives the whole variable domain DVKVTQSSRYLVKRTGEKVFLECVQDMDHENMFWYRQDPGLGLRLIYFSYDVKMKEKGDIPEGYSVSREKKERFSLILESASTNQTSMYLCASSKQGGAGELFFGEGSRLTVL.

This clone was detected once. This sequence joins TRBV10-1 and TRBJ2-1; D might be TRBD2 (7 bases). The CDR3 covers 12 residues. Trimming pared 4 bases from V and 10 bases from J, leaving 11 bases between. Germline lookup yields CDR1 WNHNN and CDR2 SYGVQD (reference sequence). CDR3 nucleotide sequence: TGCGCCAGCAGTGGGGGGGGCCGGGAGCAGTTCTTC. This gives the protein CASSGGGREQFF.

The chain is built from TRBV19 and TRBJ2-2, with D unclear. The germline V and J ends were trimmed by 7 bases and 1 base, with 4 bases remaining between them. The CDR3 is made up of 12 amino acids. In germline, CDR1 is LNHDA, CDR2 SQIVND (reference sequence). The CDR3 bases are TGTGCCAGTACCGGGAACACCGGGGAGCTGTTTTTT. This translates into CASTGNTGELFF.

The chain joins TRBV14 to TRBJ2-5; D is perhaps TRBD2 (6 bases). The germline V gene encodes CDR1 SGHDN and CDR2 FVKESK. V gave up 2 bases and J gave up 2 bases, with 18 bases separating them. This CDR3 has 17 residues. CDR3 DNA sequence: TGTGCCAGCAGCCAACTGATGGGGACTGCAATTCAAGAGACCCAGTACTTC. It specifies CASSQLMGTAIQETQYF.

The chain links TRBV7-3 to TRBJ2-5, with 7 bases that match TRBD2. The V and J ends lost 5 bases and 5 bases, in that order; junction bases with no gene match: 8. This CDR3 has 14 amino acids. Germline CDR1 is SGHTA and CDR2 is FQGTGA. DNA of the CDR3: TGTGCCAGCAGCCGGACGGGGGGTTACGAGACCCAGTACTTC. Translating it yields CASSRTGGYETQYF.

This chain uses TRBV18 with TRBJ2-3, with D possibly TRBD2 on 6 matching bases. The CDR3 loop spans 13 amino acids. Germline CDR1 and CDR2: KGHSH and LQKENI. Trimming cost V 4 bases and J 7 bases, with 12 bases left between them. The CDR3 nucleotides are TGTGCCAGCTCACGAAATGGAGGGAATACGCAGTATTTT. Translated, it gives CASSRNGGNTQYF.